The 13 T cell receptor beta chains reported below all come from one sample, sequenced in a study of CD39 and CD103 CD8 tumor-infiltrating T cells. Method: immunoSEQ multiplex PCR; TCRdb's copy keeps in-frame clones and lacks some. This repertoire shows a few hundred clones, approximately 51% found once; its top ten account for approximately 30%. Material for sequencing was CD39+ CD103+ CD8+ T cells sorted from the tumor. Sample subset: CD103+CD39+ double-positive CD45RA- CD8 T cells. These receptors all come from a human donor with head and neck squamous cell carcinoma.

The V and J genes are TRBV2 and TRBJ2-3, with no clear D. This CDR3 contains 14 residues. Germline lookup yields CDR1 SNHLY and CDR2 FYNNEI. V dropped 4 bases and J dropped 2 bases, with 10 bases sitting between them. CDR3 bases: TGTGCCAGCAGTGTACACAGTTCCACAGATACGCAGTATTTT. It is translated as CASSVHSSTDTQYF.

The rearrangement links TRBV4-1 to TRBJ1-6, with D unresolved. V lost 4 bases and J 6 bases, leaving 13 bases between the germline ends. Looked up from germline, CDR1 is MGHRA and CDR2 is YSYEKL. The CDR3 sequence is 15 residues long. CDR3 in DNA: TGCGCCAGCAGCCTTCCAACCGGTCGTAATTCACCCCTCCACTTT. It translates to CASSLPTGRNSPLHF.

There are a few counts of this clone. The chain couples TRBV4-1 to TRBJ1-6; D unclear. Per germline, CDR1 MGHRA and CDR2 YSYEKL. This CDR3 contains 15 residues. V dropped 1 base and J dropped 5 bases, with 9 bases sitting between them. DNA of the CDR3: TGCGCCAGCAGCCAAGCGTTTCAGAATAATTCACCCCTCCACTTT. Protein: CASSQAFQNNSPLHF.

To note about this clone: The same CDR3 arises from other DNA sequences in this sample as well. J is TRBJ2-1 and V is TRBV5-1; D call uncertain. The CDR3 length is 12 residues. CDR1 and CDR2 from the germline V gene are SGHRS and YFSETQ. Trimming left V 0 bases short and J 8 bases short, with 6 bases between. DNA for the CDR3: TGCGCCAGCAGCTTGGTTGGGGATGAGCAGTTCTTC. It yields the protein CASSLVGDEQFF.

By share, this clone counts as large. J is TRBJ1-2 and V is TRBV4-1; no firm D call. This CDR3 is built from 13 residues. Trimming pared 4 bases from V and 4 bases from J, leaving 10 bases between. Looked up from germline, CDR1 is MGHRA and CDR2 is YSYEKL. This chain's CDR3 is CASSPGRAYGYTF. The CDR3 DNA sequence: TGCGCCAGCAGCCCTGGGAGAGCCTATGGCTACACCTTC.

Relative to its sample, this clone is hyperexpanded (1% or more). This rearrangement joins TRBV10-2 to TRBJ2-7; D unresolved. The V gene lost 3 bases and the J gene lost 1 base, with 10 bases spanning the gap. Per the germline V gene, CDR1 is WSHSY and CDR2 is SAAADI. This CDR3 is 14 amino acids long. The CDR3 loop is CASSDKGTSYEQYF. DNA for the CDR3: TGCGCCAGCAGTGATAAAGGAACTTCCTACGAGCAGTACTTC.

A note on this clone: Compared with germline, one end of the junction differs, possibly owing to a read error. The genes are TRBV7-8 and TRBJ2-7; D possibly uses TRBD1 or TRBD2 (5 bases each). Germline CDR1 SGHVS, CDR2 FQNEAQ. The CDR3 has 11 amino acids. Here the CDR3 reads CASSLMTEGSF. The DNA of the CDR3 is TGTGCCAGCAGCTTAATGACAGAAGGGAGTTTC.

This clone was seen only a few times. The rearrangement joins TRBV7-9 to TRBJ2-5; D may be TRBD2 (6 bases). Germline CDR1 reads SEHNR; CDR2 reads FQNEAQ (reference sequence). This CDR3 has 15 residues. V was shortened by 4 bases and J by 1 base, with 13 bases between the two germline ends. CDR3 DNA: TGTGCCAGCAGCTATGGGCCGGGACTCCAAGAGACCCAGTACTTC. It translates to CASSYGPGLQETQYF.

This chain links TRBV7-9 with TRBJ2-5; D ambiguous. The CDR3 totals 12 residues. Germline CDR1 SEHNR, CDR2 FQNEAQ (reference sequence). V gave up 5 bases and J gave up 3 bases, with 7 bases separating them. Here the CDR3 reads CASSLLEETQYF. The CDR3 DNA is TGTGCCAGCAGCCTGCTAGAAGAGACCCAGTACTTC.

By frequency in the sample, this clone is hyperexpanded. The chain is built from TRBV4-1 and TRBJ2-2; either TRBD1 or TRBD2 may supply D (6 bases each). CDR3 length equals 16 residues. CDR1 is MGHRA and CDR2 is YSYEKL in the germline V gene. V lost 1 base to trimming and J lost 7 bases, with 16 bases between them. The CDR3 spells CASSQVTGASDGELFF. In DNA, the CDR3 is TGCGCCAGCAGCCAAGTCACGGGGGCTAGCGACGGGGAGCTGTTTTTT.

The gene calls are TRBV7-9 and TRBJ2-2, with D possibly matching TRBD1 (6 bases). Germline lookup yields CDR1 SEHNR and CDR2 FQNEAQ (reference sequence). The CDR3 runs 16 residues. V was trimmed by 4 bases and J by 2 bases, leaving 14 bases between them. In DNA, the CDR3 is TGTGCCAGCAGCTCCCCGGGGACAAAAAACACCGGGGAGCTGTTTTTT. This translates into CASSSPGTKNTGELFF.

This clone is large within its sample. The chain employs TRBV28 and TRBJ1-1; tentatively, D is TRBD1 (5 bases). Trimming shortened V by 3 bases and J by 1 base, and 15 bases separated the two germline ends. This CDR3 comprises 16 residues. The germline CDR1 and CDR2 sequences are MDHEN and SYDVKM. CDR3 DNA: TGTGCCAGCAGTTTTCTCCCGGGGCAGGGGAACACTGAAGCTTTCTTT. This gives the protein CASSFLPGQGNTEAFF.

The count of this clone is one. The V gene is TRBV4-1, the J gene TRBJ1-5, with D unresolved. The V end was cut by 3 bases, the J end by 5 bases, with 14 bases between. The CDR3 runs to 15 residues. Germline-derived CDR1 and CDR2 are MGHRA and YSYEKL. The CDR3 region is CASSHGRGRYQPQHF. The CDR3 DNA sequence: TGCGCCAGCAGCCATGGCCGGGGTAGGTATCAGCCCCAGCATTTT.